This T cell receptor beta chain is drawn from a study of tumor and adjacent non-tumor tissue in lung cancer. Whole-study context: The cohort had about a dozen adenocarcinoma, 2 squamous cell and 1 small cell patients. Stage I to III disease affected about ten men and roughly five women aged about 30 to 85.

The germline gives CDR1 MNHNS, CDR2 SASEGT. V lost 8 bases to trimming and J lost 3 bases, with 11 bases between them. CDR3 length: 12 amino acids. This clonotype came up a few times. Its antigen is as yet unknown. General study results and limits: In normal lung, the top 100 clones were significantly more dominant than in tumor.

TCRbeta libraries were built with three rounds of nested PCR, modified from ARM-PCR. TCRdb redid the calling of the multiplex PCR reads with MiXCR, one entry per CDR3 protein. The sample holds approximately 71,000 distinct CDR3 sequences, 50% to 60% seen once. The template was RNA from unsorted bulk tissue. Sequencing was carried out using lung tumor tissue. This rearrangement joins TRBV6-1 to TRBJ2-7; no clear D. The sequence was obtained from a man aged 50-60 years with non-small cell lung cancer. The chain's CDR3 is CASDSPFYEQYF. CDR3 sequence (DNA): TGTGCCAGCGATTCGCCATTCTACGAGCAGTACTTC.